These 8 T cell receptor beta chains were all obtained from the same sample, sequenced in a study of blood T cell repertoires in COVID-19. Sequencing used immunoSEQ multiplex PCR; TCRdb keeps in-frame clones, though not all of them. The sample contains about 38,000 clones, nearly 90% of which appear only once. The sample was peripheral blood. Source of these receptors: a man aged 55 to 70 with active or convalescent COVID-19.

The chain carries TRBV5-5 and TRBJ2-5; 9 bases map to TRBD1. The V segment lost 4 bases and the J segment 4 bases; nucleotides outside the gene matches: 5. CDR3 length: 14 amino acids. Germline-derived CDR1 and CDR2 are SGHKS and YYEKEE (reference sequence). CDR3 nucleotide sequence: TGTGCCAGCAGCAGGACAGGGGACTTAGAGACCCAGTACTTC. Encoded protein: CASSRTGDLETQYF.

The chain carries TRBV2 and TRBJ2-7; weak D call: TRBD2 (5 bases). Trimming stripped 5 bases from V and 4 bases from J, with 9 bases between. The germline V gene has CDR1 SNHLY and CDR2 FYNNEI. The CDR3 covers 12 residues. The CDR3 is CASSLRVYEQYF. The DNA of the CDR3 is TGTGCCAGCAGTTTGAGGGTTTACGAGCAGTACTTC.

A single count supports this clone. V gene TRBV28 combines with J gene TRBJ2-1, with D uncertain. The V gene lost 6 bases and the J gene lost 7 bases, with 10 bases spanning the gap. Per germline, CDR1 MDHEN and CDR2 SYDVKM. The CDR3 totals 12 residues. In DNA form, the CDR3 reads TGTGCCAGCAGGTCTGGAGCGAATGAGCAGTTCTTC. Translated: CASRSGANEQFF.

The chain carries TRBV6-2 or TRBV6-3 and TRBJ1-1; 9 bases fit TRBD1. Germline trimming cut 2 bases from V and 0 bases from J; bases unmatched to any gene: 4. The germline V gene has CDR1 MNHEY and CDR2 SVGEGT. CDR3 length: 16 amino acids. The CDR3, as DNA: TGTGCCAGCAGTTACCGGGACAGGGCCATGAACACTGAAGCTTTCTTT. It specifies CASSYRDRAMNTEAFF.

The chain has TRBV14 and TRBJ1-1, with D unresolved. Per germline, CDR1 SGHDN and CDR2 FVKESK. The V end was cut by 0 bases, the J end by 4 bases, with 9 bases between. CDR3 length: 14 residues. The CDR3 DNA reads TGTGCCAGCAGCCAAGAGAGCACAGTCACTGAAGCTTTCTTT. It encodes CASSQESTVTEAFF.

This clone came up a few times. CDR3 bases: TGTGCCAGCGGAAAGACAGGGACTCAGCAGTACTTC. The encoded protein is CASGKTGTQQYF. The chain has TRBV3-1 (or the pseudogene TRBV3-2) and TRBJ2-7; D possibly corresponds to TRBD1 (7 bases). The CDR3 contains 12 residues. V shed 8 bases and J shed 8 bases, with 16 bases lying between them. From germline, CDR1 is LGHDT and CDR2 YNNKEL (reference sequence).

The chain links TRBV2 to TRBJ1-2; perhaps TRBD1 as D (6 bases). Trimming pared 8 bases from V and 5 bases from J, leaving 12 bases between. This CDR3 is built from 12 residues. Looked up from germline, CDR1 is SNHLY and CDR2 is FYNNEI. CDR3 sequence reads: CASRGAGYGYTF. CDR3 nucleotides: TGTGCCAGCCGGGGGGCAGGGTATGGCTACACCTTC.

CDR3 protein: CASSSPAGGRAGELFF. CDR3 DNA sequence: TGTGCCAGCAGCTCCCCAGCGGGAGGGCGGGCCGGGGAGCTGTTTTTT. This chain connects TRBV5-4 to TRBJ2-2; 10 bases fit TRBD2. The CDR3 is 16 amino acids. The germline V gene encodes CDR1 SGHNT and CDR2 YYREEE (reference sequence). The ends lost 3 bases at V and 6 bases at J; junction bases unmatched: 8.